These T cell receptor beta chains were read from a single sample in a study of T cell repertoires in cytomegalovirus infection. MiXCR was run by TCRdb on the reads, yielding one entry per CDR3 protein. Of about a million distinct CDR3 sequences in the sample, roughly 30% were seen once. No antigen has been assigned to these receptors. The specimen comprised cultured CD8+ T cells from PBMCs, sampled from culture after CMV antigen stimulation. These receptors all come from a human donor in good health (CMV status not recorded). Some clones in this sample may be carry-over from other donors' samples. CDR3s include the opening cysteine and the closing phenylalanine or tryptophan. The D gene is left open where the match is weak. Size is omitted from some rows. Given values are once, few, many or a class for expanded clones.

CDR3 DNA,CDR3 protein,clone size,D gene,V gene,J gene
TGTGCCAGCAGTTACGAGGTGGGGGCTAGCACAGATACGCAGTATTTT,CASSYEVGASTDTQYF,NA,NA,TRBV6-5,TRBJ2-3
TGTGCCAGCCGTATCTCAGGGGGAAATCAGCCCCAGCATTTT,CASRISGGNQPQHF,NA,TRBD1,TRBV2,TRBJ1-5
TGTGCCAGCAGCCAAGTCCAATGGCAGGAAGAGACCCAGTACTTC,CASSQVQWQEETQYF,NA,NA,TRBV4-1,TRBJ2-5
TGTGCCAGCAGCCAACGGGCGAGCTACGAGCAGTACTTC,CASSQRASYEQYF,few,NA,TRBV14,TRBJ2-7
TGTGCCAGCAGCCAGGACAGGGTCCACTACAATGAGCAGTTCTTC,CASSQDRVHYNEQFF,few,TRBD1,TRBV6-5,TRBJ2-1
TGTGCCAGCAGTAACTACGGGACGCCCAATCTCTATAGCAATCAGCCCCAGCATTTT,CASSNYGTPNLYSNQPQHF,NA,NA,TRBV6-5,TRBJ1-5
TGTGCCAGCAGTGAAACCGGGGTTTACGAGCAGTACTTC,CASSETGVYEQYF,NA,NA,TRBV6-1,TRBJ2-7
TGTGCCATCAGTGAGTCGATGGGATCCGGGGAGCTGTTTTTT,CAISESMGSGELFF,NA,NA,TRBV10-3,TRBJ2-2
TGTGCCAGCAGCAGACATCTAGCGAAAGTTTACGATGAGCAGTTCTTC,CASSRHLAKVYDEQFF,once,NA,TRBV7-3,TRBJ2-1
TGTGCCGGTCAAGACCCGAACACTGAAGCTTTCTTT,CAGQDPNTEAFF,few,NA,TRBV7-8,TRBJ1-1
TGTGCCAGCAGTTCGGGGGATATGTGGCATGAGCAGTTCTTC,CASSSGDMWHEQFF,NA,NA,TRBV27,TRBJ2-1
TGTGCCAGCAGTTTTGGTCGGACACCGATATATGGCTACACCTTC,CASSFGRTPIYGYTF,NA,NA,TRBV28,TRBJ1-2
TGTGCCACCGTGATGGGACAGGGACACGGTCAGCCCCAGCATTTT,CATVMGQGHGQPQHF,NA,TRBD1,TRBV19,TRBJ1-5
TGTGCCAGCTATACCGGACTGAACTACGAGCAGTACTTC,CASYTGLNYEQYF,NA,NA,TRBV28,TRBJ2-7
TGTGCCAGCAGTTTTGGGCCCCACTACGAGCAGTACTTC,CASSFGPHYEQYF,NA,NA,TRBV27,TRBJ2-7
TGTGCCATCAGTGAGAGTGGGACTAGCGGGGGGTTCACCTACAATGAGCAGTTCTTC,CAISESGTSGGFTYNEQFF,NA,TRBD2,TRBV10-3,TRBJ2-1
TGTGCCAGCAGCACAGGGTCCGATACGCAGTATTTT,CASSTGSDTQYF,NA,NA,TRBV6-1,TRBJ2-3
TGTGCCAGCAGCTTAGTCCGGGGACAGAATTATAACTATGGCTACACCTTC,CASSLVRGQNYNYGYTF,NA,TRBD1,TRBV7-9,TRBJ1-2
TGTGCCAGCAGTTACGGTCGGACAGGTGAAGCTTTCTTT,CASSYGRTGEAFF,many,TRBD1,TRBV6-5,TRBJ1-1
TGTGCTAGCAGCTTAGAGGGGCCGGACAGGGAGAGTGGGGGTATGTATAATTCACCCCTCCACTTT,CASSLEGPDRESGGMYNSPLHF,many,TRBD1,TRBV7-7,TRBJ1-6
TGTGCCAGCAGGTACCGGGACAGGGTTTCAGATACGCAGTATTTT,CASRYRDRVSDTQYF,NA,TRBD1,TRBV27,TRBJ2-3
TGTGCCATCAGTGATCCCGGGACAGGAGCCTACAATGAGCAGTTCTTC,CAISDPGTGAYNEQFF,NA,TRBD1,TRBV10-3,TRBJ2-1
TGTGCCAGTAGTATAGATGGGAATCCTAACTACAATGAGCAGTTCTTC,CASSIDGNPNYNEQFF,few,NA,TRBV19,TRBJ2-1
TGTGCCAGCAGCCCAGTGGGGATACAGACCGGGGAGCTGTTTTTT,CASSPVGIQTGELFF,NA,NA,TRBV28,TRBJ2-2
TGTGCCAGCAACGACAGGGGAAGGGGTCAGCCCCAGCATTTT,CASNDRGRGQPQHF,once,TRBD1,TRBV6-2/TRBV6-3,TRBJ1-5
TGTGCCAGCAAGCAAGCAGGGAACACCGGGGAGCTGTTTTTT,CASKQAGNTGELFF,NA,NA,TRBV12-3/TRBV12-4,TRBJ2-2
TGTGCCACACGAAGCTTGGGGTACCCCCCCCAAGAGACCCAGTACTTC,CATRSLGYPPQETQYF,many,NA,TRBV12-3/TRBV12-4,TRBJ2-5
TGCGCCAGCAGCTGGGGTGGGGACAGGGGATCAAGTCGGACTGAAGCTTTCTTT,CASSWGGDRGSSRTEAFF,NA,TRBD1,TRBV5-1,TRBJ1-1
TGTGCCAGCAGCCTGAAAAATTGGGTAGATATCACGGATCAGCCCCAGCATTTT,CASSLKNWVDITDQPQHF,many,NA,TRBV7-8,TRBJ1-5
TGTGCCAGCAGTGCTTTAGGGGTATCCGCAGATACGCAGTATTTT,CASSALGVSADTQYF,NA,NA,TRBV2,TRBJ2-3